This T cell receptor beta chain was documented in a study of T cells expressing NK-cell markers. Study-level information: The study drew TCR beta repertoires from sorted CD3+CD56+NKG2C+, CD3+CD56+NKG2C- and CD3+CD56-NKG2C+ T cells. The eight sequenced donors comprised seven who were HCMV-seropositive and one who was seronegative. Notes on the study in general: The dominant NKG2C+ clonotypes represented about 1.0-7.0% of CD8+ T cells in 6 or 7 donors.

Germline lookup yields CDR1 SGHRS and CDR2 YFSETQ. The CDR3 length is 14 residues. With respect to this clonotype: Its antigen is currently unknown.

What made the TCR beta cDNA was 5'RACE template switching with UMIs. After re-calling the 5' RACE reads, TCRdb lists one entry per CDR3 protein, DNA absent. This sample's table has 400,000 to 500,000 distinct CDR3 sequences. The TCR originated in a woman aged 18 to 75 in good health. Input material: blood T cells: a sorted CD56 or NKG2C T cell subset, CD4+ or CD8+ T cells, or bulk PBMC T cells (not recorded which). The genes are TRBV5-1 and TRBJ1-4; TCRdb's assignment of TRBD1 cannot be checked, as there is no DNA. The chain's CDR3 is CASSGGAGNEKLFF.